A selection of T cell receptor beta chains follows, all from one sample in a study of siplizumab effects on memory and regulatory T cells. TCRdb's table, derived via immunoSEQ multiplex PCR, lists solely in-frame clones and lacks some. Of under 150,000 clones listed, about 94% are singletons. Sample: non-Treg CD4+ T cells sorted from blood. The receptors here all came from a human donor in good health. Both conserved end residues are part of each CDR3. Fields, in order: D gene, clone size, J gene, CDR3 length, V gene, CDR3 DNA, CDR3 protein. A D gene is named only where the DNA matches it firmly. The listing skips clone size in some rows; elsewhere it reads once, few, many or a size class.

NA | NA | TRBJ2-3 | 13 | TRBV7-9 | TGTGCCAGCAGCTCGGCCGGCACAGATACGCAGTATTTT | CASSSAGTDTQYF
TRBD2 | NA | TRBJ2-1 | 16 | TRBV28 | TGTGCCAGCAGTCCCCGGGAGGCGGGAGGCCACAATGAGCAGTTCTTC | CASSPREAGGHNEQFF
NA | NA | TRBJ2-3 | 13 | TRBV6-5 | TGTGCCAGCAGTTATTCAGTTGCAGATACGCAGTATTTT | CASSYSVADTQYF
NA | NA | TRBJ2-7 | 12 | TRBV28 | TGTGCCAGCAGTAGACAGTCTTTTGGGCAGTACTTC | CASSRQSFGQYF
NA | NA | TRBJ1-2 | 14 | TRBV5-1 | TGCGCCAGCAGCTTGCCTACAGGGAACTATGGCTACACCTTC | CASSLPTGNYGYTF
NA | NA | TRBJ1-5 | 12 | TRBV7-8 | TGTGCCAGCAGCTTAGTGAATCAGCCCCAGCATTTT | CASSLVNQPQHF
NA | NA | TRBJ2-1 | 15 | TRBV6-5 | TGTGCCAGCAGTTATCGGGGCAGGGGGAGGAATGAGCAGTTCTTC | CASSYRGRGRNEQFF
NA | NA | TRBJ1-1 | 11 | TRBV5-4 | TGTGCCAGCAGCTACGACAGGGAAGCTTTCTTT | CASSYDREAFF
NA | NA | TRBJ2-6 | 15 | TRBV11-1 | TGTGCCAGCAGCCTCGCTACCTCTGGGGCCAACGTCCTGACTTTC | CASSLATSGANVLTF
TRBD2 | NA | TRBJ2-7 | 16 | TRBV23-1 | TGCGCCAGCAGTCGACGGACTAGCGGGGGATGCTACGAGCAGTACTTC | CASSRRTSGGCYEQYF
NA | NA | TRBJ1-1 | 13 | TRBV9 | TGTGCCAGCAGACCATCGGGGGGGATCGGAGCTTTCTTT | CASRPSGGIGAFF
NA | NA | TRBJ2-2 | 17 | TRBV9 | TGTGCCAGCAGCGCCCCGCTTACTCCGGAGCGGACCGGGGAGCTGTTTTTT | CASSAPLTPERTGELFF
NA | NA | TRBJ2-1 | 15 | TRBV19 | TGTGCCAGTAAGGTTGAGGGGGGGAGGCACAATGAGCAGTTCTTC | CASKVEGGRHNEQFF
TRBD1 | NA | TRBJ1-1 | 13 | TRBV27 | TGTGCCAGCAGCGGGACAGGGGGGTTTCGAGCTTTCTTT | CASSGTGGFRAFF
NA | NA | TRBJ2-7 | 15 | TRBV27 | TGTGCCAGCAGCCCCGAGGCGGGTAGCTCCTACGAGCAGTACTTC | CASSPEAGSSYEQYF
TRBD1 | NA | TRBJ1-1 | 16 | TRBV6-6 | TGTGCCAGCAGTTACTCGACAGGGGGCTTGGGCACTGAAGCTTTCTTT | CASSYSTGGLGTEAFF
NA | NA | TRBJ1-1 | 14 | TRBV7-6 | TGTGCCAGCAGCTTAGAGGTTATGAACACTGAAGCTTTCTTT | CASSLEVMNTEAFF
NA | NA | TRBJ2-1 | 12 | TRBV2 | TGTGCCAGCCGGATATCCTACAATGAGCAGTTCTTC | CASRISYNEQFF
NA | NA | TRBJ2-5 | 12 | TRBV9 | TGTGCCAGCAGCGGGGTCCAAGAGACCCAGTACTTC | CASSGVQETQYF
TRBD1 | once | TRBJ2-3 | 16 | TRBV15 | TGTGCCACCAGCAGAGGCCCAGGGGGCGGCACAGATACGCAGTATTTT | CATSRGPGGGTDTQYF
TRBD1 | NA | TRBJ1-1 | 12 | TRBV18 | TGTGCCAGCTCAAAGGACAGGGCGCGAGCTTTCTTT | CASSKDRARAFF
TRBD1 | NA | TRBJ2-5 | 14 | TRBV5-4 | TGTGCCAGCAGCGCCTACAGGGGACAAGAGACCCAGTACTTC | CASSAYRGQETQYF
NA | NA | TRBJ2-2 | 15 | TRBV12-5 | TGTGCTAGTGGTTTGTATAGGGTGGGCACCGGGGAGCTGTTTTTT | CASGLYRVGTGELFF
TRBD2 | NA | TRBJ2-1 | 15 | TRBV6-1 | TGTGCCAGCAGAGAAAGCGGGAGCGGGAAGGATGAGCAGTTCTTC | CASRESGSGKDEQFF
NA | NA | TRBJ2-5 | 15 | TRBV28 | TGTGCCAGCAGTTTACCGGAAGGACACGAGGAGACCCAGTACTTC | CASSLPEGHEETQYF
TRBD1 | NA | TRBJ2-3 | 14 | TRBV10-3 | TGTGCCATCAGGTGGACAGGGAGCACAGATACGCAGTATTTT | CAIRWTGSTDTQYF
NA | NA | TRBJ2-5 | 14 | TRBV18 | TGTGCCAGCTCCCCCAGGACGGGAGAAGAGACCCAGTACTTC | CASSPRTGEETQYF
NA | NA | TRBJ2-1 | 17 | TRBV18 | TGTGCCAGCTCACCAAGGAGCCAGGCCAGCGTATACAATGAGCAGTTCTTC | CASSPRSQASVYNEQFF
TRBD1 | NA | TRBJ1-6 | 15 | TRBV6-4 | TGTGCCAGCCGACCGGGACAGGGGCGGAATTCACCCCTCCACTTT | CASRPGQGRNSPLHF
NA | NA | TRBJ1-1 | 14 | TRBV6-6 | TGTGCCAGCTCGCTGGTGACCGTGAACACTGAAGCTTTCTTT | CASSLVTVNTEAFF
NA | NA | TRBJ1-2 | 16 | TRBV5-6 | TGTGCCAGCAGCTTGGTAAGCAGCGCCTATAACTATGGCTACACCTTC | CASSLVSSAYNYGYTF
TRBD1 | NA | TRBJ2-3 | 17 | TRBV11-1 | TGTGCCAGCAGACCCTACCCCCGACAGGGAGACACAGATACGCAGTATTTT | CASRPYPRQGDTDTQYF
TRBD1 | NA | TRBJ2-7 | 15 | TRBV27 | TGTGCCAGCAGTCCCCTCGGACAGGGGAGATACGGGCAGTACTTC | CASSPLGQGRYGQYF
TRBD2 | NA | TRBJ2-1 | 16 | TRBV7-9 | TGTGCCAGCAGCTTATCACCGGGAGGGAGCTACAATGAGCAGTTCTTC | CASSLSPGGSYNEQFF
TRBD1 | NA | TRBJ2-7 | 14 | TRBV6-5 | TGTGCCAGCAGTTCGGGACAGGGTCTCTACGAGCAGTACTTC | CASSSGQGLYEQYF
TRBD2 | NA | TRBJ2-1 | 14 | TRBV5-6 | TGTGCCAGCAGTTTACGGGGGGCCTACAATGAGCAGTTCTTC | CASSLRGAYNEQFF
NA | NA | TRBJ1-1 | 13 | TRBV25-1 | TGTGCCAGCAGTGATGCGGGGATCACTGAAGCTTTCTTT | CASSDAGITEAFF
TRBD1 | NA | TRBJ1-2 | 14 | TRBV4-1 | TGCGCCAGCAGCCAAGATAGGACAGGGTACGGCTACACCTTC | CASSQDRTGYGYTF
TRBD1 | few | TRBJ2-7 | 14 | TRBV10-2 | TGCGCCAGCATGCCGGGACAGGGGGGTGTCGAGCAGTACTTC | CASMPGQGGVEQYF
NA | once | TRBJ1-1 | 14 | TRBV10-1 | TGCGCCAGCAGTGAGTCAGGGGATTCTACTGAAGCTTTCTTT | CASSESGDSTEAFF
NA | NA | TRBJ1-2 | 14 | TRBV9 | TGTGCCAGCAGCGCCTTCACGGGCCCAAGTGGCTACACCTTC | CASSAFTGPSGYTF
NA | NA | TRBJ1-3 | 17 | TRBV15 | TGTGCCACCAGCAAAAGCCCAGTGGGGGGCAAGGGCGACACCATATATTTT | CATSKSPVGGKGDTIYF
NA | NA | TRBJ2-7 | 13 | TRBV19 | TGTGCCAGTAGCCCGAGAGCCGGTTACGAGCAGTACTTC | CASSPRAGYEQYF
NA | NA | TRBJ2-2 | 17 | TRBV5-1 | TGCGCCAGCAGCCTACACCCTACAGGGGCGGGAACCGGGGAGCTGTTTTTT | CASSLHPTGAGTGELFF
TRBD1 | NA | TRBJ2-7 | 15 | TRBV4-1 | TGCGCCAGCAGCCCGACACCAGGGGGCCGCTACGAGCAGTACTTC | CASSPTPGGRYEQYF
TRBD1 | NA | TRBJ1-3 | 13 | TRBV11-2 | TGTGCCAGCAGCCGGGACAGGGTTTACACCATATATTTT | CASSRDRVYTIYF
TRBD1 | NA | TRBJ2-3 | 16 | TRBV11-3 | TGTGCCAGCAGCACTCGACAGGGCGGTGGCACAGATACGCAGTATTTT | CASSTRQGGGTDTQYF
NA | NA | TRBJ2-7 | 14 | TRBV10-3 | TGTGCCATCAGTGAGCCCATGGGGGCATACGAGCAGTACTTC | CAISEPMGAYEQYF
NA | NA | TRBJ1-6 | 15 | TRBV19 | TGTGCCAGTAGTATGGACAGCTCCTATAATTCACCCCTCCACTTT | CASSMDSSYNSPLHF
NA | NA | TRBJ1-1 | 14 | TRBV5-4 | TGTGCCAGCAGGTATGGGACTCCGGGAGGGCAAGCTTTCTTT | CASRYGTPGGQAFF